The next 14 T cell receptor beta chains were all read from a single sample in a study of long-term antiretroviral therapy in people with HIV. Researchers report immunoSEQ v3.0 was run at survey level. Some clones are missing from TCRdb's copy, which holds only in-frame ones; the method was immunoSEQ multiplex PCR. The sample yields roughly 12,000 clones, 82% seen once. The input for sequencing was unsorted PBMCs, taken 1.2 years after starting antiretroviral therapy. These TCRs come from a man between 40 and 49 years old with HIV.

The J gene is TRBJ1-4, the V gene TRBV9; no definite D call. CDR3 length equals 14 residues. Looked up from germline, CDR1 is SGDLS and CDR2 is YYNGEE. V dropped 0 bases and J dropped 2 bases, with 5 bases sitting between them. CDR3 DNA: TGTGCCAGCAGCGTAGGGCCTACTAATGAAAAACTGTTTTTT. It translates to CASSVGPTNEKLFF.

This clone has a handful of counts. The chain joins TRBV7-7 to TRBJ1-2, with a possible D match to TRBD1 (6 bases). The germline V and J ends were trimmed by 4 bases and 8 bases, with 11 bases remaining between them. Germline CDR1 reads SSHAT; CDR2 reads FNYEAQ (reference sequence). The length of the CDR3 is 12 residues. In DNA, the CDR3 is TGTGCCAGCAGCTCAGGGGTTCACGGCTACACCTTC. Translating it yields CASSSGVHGYTF.

This clone was observed a single time. This chain connects TRBV7-2 to TRBJ2-2; D is undetermined. The CDR3 totals 15 residues. CDR1 SGHTA and CDR2 FQGNSA come from the germline V gene. V was cut by 2 bases and J by 0 bases, with 7 bases left in between. The CDR3 sequence: CASSLYASNTGELFF. CDR3 DNA sequence: TGTGCCAGCAGCTTATACGCCTCGAACACCGGGGAGCTGTTTTTT.

The chain uses TRBV4-1 and TRBJ2-7, with 7 bases lining up with TRBD2. V lost 4 bases and J lost 4; bases outside the gene matches: 7. CDR3 length equals 14 residues. CDR1 and CDR2 (germline): MGHRA, YSYEKL. This chain's CDR3 is CASSPRGVRYEQYF. The CDR3 nucleotides read TGCGCCAGCAGCCCCCGGGGGGTGAGATACGAGCAGTACTTC.

V gene TRBV4-3 combines with J gene TRBJ1-4; D is unclear. The V end was cut by 1 base, the J end by 7 bases, with 13 bases between. Germline V CDR1 and CDR2: LGHNA, YSLEER. This CDR3 spans 15 amino acids. The CDR3 region has the DNA TGCGCCAGCAGCCAAGTAGCCATGACGGGTGAAAAACTGTTTTTT. Protein product: CASSQVAMTGEKLFF.

The V call is TRBV18, the J call TRBJ2-7, with TRBD2 as a possible D gene (6 bases). V lost 2 bases, J lost 6 bases, and 11 bases lay in between. Germline CDR1 and CDR2: KGHSH and LQKENI. The CDR3 has 13 residues. The CDR3 DNA follows: TGTGCCAGCTCACCAACCCCGGGAGCCGAGCAGTACTTC. It specifies CASSPTPGAEQYF. The whole variable domain, filled in from reference TRBV18 and TRBJ2-7, reads NAGVMQNPRHLVRRRGQEARLRCSPMKGHSHVYWYRQLPEEGLKFMVYLQKENIIDESGMPKERFSAEFPKEGPSILRIQQVVRGDSAAYFCASSPTPGAEQYFGPGTRLTVT.

This clone is medium-sized in the sample. CDR3 nucleotides: TGTGCCATCAGTAACCTGGAAGGCACTGAAGCTTTCTTT. It yields the protein CAISNLEGTEAFF. The V and J genes are TRBV10-3 and TRBJ1-1; D unclear. The CDR3 runs 13 residues. Germline V lookup: CDR1 ENHRY, CDR2 SYGVKD. Trimming took 5 bases from V and 4 from J, leaving 11 bases between them.

This clone was counted a few times. This chain connects TRBV6-1 to TRBJ2-4; no clear D gene. The length of the CDR3 is 15 residues. The germline gives CDR1 MNHNS, CDR2 SASEGT. V lost 8 bases and J lost 0, with 14 bases in between. CDR3: CASGSAELAKNIQYF. As DNA, the CDR3 is TGTGCCAGCGGTTCAGCCGAACTAGCCAAAAACATTCAGTACTTC.

CDR3 DNA: TGTGCCTGGAGTGCTCCCGGGACAGGGGACAAGCGCTACGAGCAGTACTTC. This gives the protein CAWSAPGTGDKRYEQYF. The chain uses TRBV30 and TRBJ2-7; 10 bases are a match to TRBD1. V shed 1 base, J shed 3 bases, and the junction held 12 bases outside the gene matches. This CDR3 is built from 17 residues. CDR1 GTSNPN and CDR2 SVGIG come from the germline V gene (reference sequence).

The J gene is TRBJ1-2, the V gene TRBV7-3, with 9 nucleotides matching TRBD1. V was clipped by 6 bases and J by 2 bases; unmatched bases: 1. Germline V gene lookup returns CDR1 SGHTA and CDR2 FQGTGA. This CDR3 comprises 13 residues. The CDR3 region has the DNA TGTGCCAGCAGTGGGACAGGGAACTATGGCTACACCTTC. It encodes CASSGTGNYGYTF.

This chain connects TRBV30 to TRBJ1-4; D perhaps matches TRBD1 (6 bases). CDR1 and CDR2 (germline): GTSNPN, SVGIG (reference sequence). The CDR3 is 14 residues long. Between the trimmed V and J ends, which lost 2 bases and 5 bases, there was a span of 12 bases. CDR3 coding DNA: TGTGCCTGGAGTATCCCAGGGGTAAATGAAAAACTGTTTTTT. This codes for CAWSIPGVNEKLFF.

This chain uses TRBV7-2 with TRBJ1-2; no firm D call. Trimming removed 2 bases from V and 3 bases from J, with 10 bases in between. Germline CDR1 reads SGHTA; CDR2 reads FQGNSA. The CDR3 runs to 14 residues. CDR3 sequence reads: CASSLRREDYGYTF. CDR3 in DNA: TGTGCCAGCAGCTTAAGAAGGGAGGACTATGGCTACACCTTC.

The rearrangement joins TRBV9 to TRBJ1-2; D possibly corresponds to TRBD1 (6 bases). The CDR3 has 16 amino acids. Germline CDR1 SGDLS, CDR2 YYNGEE. The V end lost 0 bases, the J end lost 3 bases, and 15 bases lay between the germline ends. The CDR3 DNA is TGTGCCAGCAGCGTAGGTCATGGGGGCAGGGACTATGGCTACACCTTC. Encoded protein: CASSVGHGGRDYGYTF.

This rearrangement joins TRBV6-5 to TRBJ2-7; D is unresolved. Germline lookup yields CDR1 MNHEY and CDR2 SVGAGI. Trimming shortened V by 3 bases and J by 3 bases, and 12 bases separated the two germline ends. The CDR3 has 14 residues. CDR3 coding DNA: TGTGCCAGCAGTTATGGACGGACGCACTACGAGCAGTACTTC. Encoded protein: CASSYGRTHYEQYF.